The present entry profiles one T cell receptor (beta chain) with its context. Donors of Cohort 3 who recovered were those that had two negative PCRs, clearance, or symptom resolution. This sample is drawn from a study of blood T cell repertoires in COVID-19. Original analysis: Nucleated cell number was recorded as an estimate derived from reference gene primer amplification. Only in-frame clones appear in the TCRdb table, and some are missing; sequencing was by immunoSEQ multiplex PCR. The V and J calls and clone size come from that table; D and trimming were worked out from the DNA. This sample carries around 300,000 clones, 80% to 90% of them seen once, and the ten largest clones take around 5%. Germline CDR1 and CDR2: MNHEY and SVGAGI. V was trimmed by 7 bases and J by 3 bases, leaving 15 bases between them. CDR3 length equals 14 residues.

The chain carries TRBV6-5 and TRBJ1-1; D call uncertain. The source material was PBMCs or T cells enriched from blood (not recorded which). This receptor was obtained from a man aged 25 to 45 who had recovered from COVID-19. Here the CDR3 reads CASTTWASHTEAFF. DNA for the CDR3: TGTGCCAGCACGACCTGGGCCTCCCACACTGAAGCTTTCTTT.